This paragraph reports one TCR beta chain. What it binds is unknown. This specimen belongs to a study of identical twins. The study, taken as a whole, reports: Twin-shared out-of-frame alpha sequences showed excess low generation probability. Abundant beta clonotypes from cord blood bore fewer insertions; memory repertoires lacked this pattern. Recombination models fit unrelated individuals' TCR alpha sharing but underestimated twins'.

A universal primer binding site was introduced by template switching. The final cDNA contained unique molecular identifiers. In TCRdb, the 5' RACE reads were re-called with MiXCR into one record per CDR3 protein. The table lists 250,000 to 350,000 distinct CDR3 sequences, about 8.3% of them singletons. These sequences were also reported in another study, on yellow fever vaccine responses in identical twins.

The sequenced sample consisted of memory (CD45RO+) T cells sorted from blood. The TCR comes from a woman under 30 in good health.

CDR3 nucleotides: TGTGCCAGCAGTGACCCCGGGACACGGCGGGAGACCCAGTACTTC. This translates into CASSDPGTRRETQYF. The chain uses TRBV25-1 and TRBJ2-5; a possible D gene is TRBD1 (6 bases). CDR3 length equals 15 residues. Between the trimmed V and J ends, which lost 3 bases and 5 bases, there was a span of 16 bases. Germline CDR1 is MGHDK and CDR2 is SYGVNS. Based on the CDR3 plus reference TRBV25-1 and TRBJ2-5, the full variable domain is EADIYQTPRYLVIGTGKKITLECSQTMGHDKMYWYQQDPGMELHLIHYSYGVNSTEKGDLSSESTVSRIRTEHFPLTLESARPSHTSQYLCASSDPGTRRETQYFGPGTRLLVL.